This T cell receptor (beta chain) was sequenced for a study of blood T cell repertoires in COVID-19 (dated by TCRdb to the early 2020s). Regarding the research as a whole: Collaborator samples came from the United States, Italy and Spain and covered acute and convalescent phases of COVID-19. The prospective study material was composed of cDNA or gDNA derived from T cells, B-cell-depleted T cells, or PBMCs. The samples were drawn from the first 160 participants of the ongoing ImmuneRACE study and from 950 to 1,500 subjects provided by 6 global collaborators. Deeply sampled blood TCRbeta repertoires from subjects exposed to, actively infected with, or recovered from COVID-19 were included in the dataset. HLA class I and class II types, where available, came from metadata supplied by the sample provider rather than from assay-based typing. The repertoires were released in a freely available public database intended as a resource for research on the immune response to SARS-CoV-2. Sample metadata almost always included a de-identified subject ID, COVID-19 status, age in years and sex.

The paper's findings and limits, for the study overall: The amount of clinical and demographic metadata varied by source and participant and was provided uncurated.

Note on this clone: Its antigen is currently not known. Within one base of it there is no much larger clone, and no base qualities were kept.

Whole blood was collected in K2EDTA tubes by collaborating institutions according to the institutions' own protocols. For TCRbeta analysis, collaborators shipped samples as frozen whole blood, isolated PBMCs, or DNA extracted from either of those sample types. TCRbeta CDR3 regions were amplified from genomic DNA using the immunoSEQ Assay, a bias-controlled multiplex PCR. The original pipeline was this. The number of nucleated cells in each sample was estimated from the amplification of reference gene primers within the assay. To quantify the absolute abundance of each unique TCRbeta CDR3 rearrangement, sequence reads were collapsed and filtered. For each sample, productive Simpson clonality was calculated by taking the square root of Simpson's diversity index across productive rearrangements. Drawn from immuneACCESS, this table holds only the in-frame rearrangements with V and J called that TCRdb kept. Clones are partly lost; checked studies trace under half to an unresolved V gene and leave the rest unexplained. The V and J calls and clone size were taken over from that table, and D and trimming were inferred from the DNA. This sample holds more than 95,000 clones; nearly 90% were observed only once. The ten biggest clones cover around 3.3% of the sample.

Input material: peripheral blood. The clonotype originates from a man aged 50-59 years in a cohort sampled during active COVID-19.

The encoded CDR3 is CASSVTASPGELFF. The DNA reads as follows: TGTGCCAGCAGTGTGACAGCTTCTCCCGGGGAGCTGTTTTTT. The sequence is built from TRBV6-4 and TRBJ2-2; matching of 5 bases hints at TRBD1 as the D gene. V and J lose 4 bases and 6 bases, and a span of 12 bases separates them. CDR1 and CDR2 are drawn from the germline V gene: MRHNA, SNTAGT. The cysteine opens and the phenylalanine closes a CDR3 of 14 amino acids. The entry retains the CDR3 DNA only, 42 bases that are in frame from base 1.